Below, one T cell receptor beta chain is given with its context. Its antigen is not identified. In replicate PCRs of sorted subsets, around 0.2 ug DNA, about 30,000 T cell genomes, was used. The protocol was immunoSEQ multiplex PCR, while the TCRdb copy is restricted to in-frame clones and leaves out a portion. The sample has almost 700,000 clones, approximately 90% seen once. This entry comes from a study of shared clonotypes between healthy human individuals. Naivety among CD8 cells was defined by CD45RO negativity and positive CCR7 selection, thereby excluding terminally differentiated effector memory CD45RA+ cells. Study findings and constraints: The generation probabilities recorded for non-shared clonotypes fell below those of clonotypes shared by all four donors. Sampling involved blood alone; tissue repertoires likely differ. Limited genetic and exposure-history diversity came from having few donors.

V was pared by 5 bases and J by 2 bases, with 13 bases of the junction left unmatched. This CDR3 contains 17 residues. The germline V gene encodes CDR1 MDHEN and CDR2 SYDVKM. Sequencing was performed on naive CD8+ T cells sorted from blood. The V gene is TRBV28, the J gene TRBJ2-7; 9 positions agree with TRBD2. The clonotype comes from a man aged 25-45 years in good health. The CDR3 here is CASSTRMGAGGPYEQYF. The CDR3 bases are TGTGCCAGCAGTACCCGGATGGGGGCGGGAGGGCCCTACGAGCAGTACTTC.